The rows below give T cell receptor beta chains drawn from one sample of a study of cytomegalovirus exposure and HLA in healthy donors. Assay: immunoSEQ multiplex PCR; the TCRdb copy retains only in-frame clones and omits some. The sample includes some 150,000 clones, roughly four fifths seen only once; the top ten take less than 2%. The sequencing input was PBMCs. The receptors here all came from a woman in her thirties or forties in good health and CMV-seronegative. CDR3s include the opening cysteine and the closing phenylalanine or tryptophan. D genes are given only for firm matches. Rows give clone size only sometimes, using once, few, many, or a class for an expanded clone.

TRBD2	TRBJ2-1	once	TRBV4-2	CASSQDPGIAGGPNEQFF	TGTGCCAGCAGCCAAGATCCAGGGATAGCGGGAGGACCCAATGAGCAGTTCTTC
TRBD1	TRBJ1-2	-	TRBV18	CASSPDRGQYSYGYTF	TGTGCCAGCTCACCGGACAGGGGGCAGTATAGCTATGGCTACACCTTC
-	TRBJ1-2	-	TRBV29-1	CSYAGGGHGYTF	TGCAGCTATGCGGGGGGGGGACATGGCTACACCTTC
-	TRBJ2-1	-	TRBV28	CASSLLASPYNEQFF	TGTGCCAGCAGCCTCCTAGCTTCCCCCTACAATGAGCAGTTCTTC
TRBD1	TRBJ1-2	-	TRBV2	CASSTNGQGAGYGYTF	TGTGCCAGCAGTACTAACGGACAGGGGGCCGGATATGGCTACACCTTC
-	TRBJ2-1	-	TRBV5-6	CASSLDRNSYNEQFF	TGTGCCAGCAGCTTGGACAGAAACTCCTACAATGAGCAGTTCTTC
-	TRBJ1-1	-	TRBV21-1	CASSITKNRHTEAFF	TGTGCCAGCAGCATCACTAAGAATAGACACACTGAAGCTTTCTTT
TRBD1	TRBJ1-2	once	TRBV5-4	CASSLAWTGEGYTF	TGTGCCAGCAGCTTGGCATGGACAGGGGAGGGCTACACCTTC
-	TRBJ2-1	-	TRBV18	CASSSQPSANEQFF	TGTGCCAGCTCATCACAACCTAGCGCTAATGAGCAGTTCTTC
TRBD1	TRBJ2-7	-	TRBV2	CASSYRGYEQYF	TGTGCCAGCAGCTACAGGGGATACGAGCAGTACTTC
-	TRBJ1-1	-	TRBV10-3	CAISETGNTEAFF	TGTGCCATCAGTGAGACGGGGAACACTGAAGCTTTCTTT
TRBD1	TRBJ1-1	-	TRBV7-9	CASSSPIGTEDTEAFF	TGTGCCAGCAGCTCCCCAATAGGGACAGAAGACACTGAAGCTTTCTTT
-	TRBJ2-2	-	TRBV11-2	CASSRPRTGELFF	TGTGCCAGCAGCCGCCCGAGGACCGGGGAGCTGTTTTTT
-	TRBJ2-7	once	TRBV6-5	CASSSVRSYEQYF	TGTGCCAGCAGTTCGGTTCGATCCTACGAGCAGTACTTC
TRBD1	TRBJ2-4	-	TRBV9	CASSLDSGTENIQYF	TGTGCCAGCAGCCTCGATTCCGGGACAGAAAACATTCAGTACTTC
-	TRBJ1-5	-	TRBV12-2	CASRLWGLGDTHCNQPQHF	TGTGCAAGTCGCTTATGGGGGCTGGGGGACACCCACTGCAATCAGCCCCAGCATTTT
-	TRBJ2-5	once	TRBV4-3	CASSQDWQGETQYF	TGCGCCAGCAGCCAAGATTGGCAGGGAGAGACCCAGTACTTC
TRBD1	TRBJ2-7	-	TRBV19	CASSVDRGPYEQYF	TGTGCCAGTAGTGTGGACAGGGGTCCCTACGAGCAGTACTTC
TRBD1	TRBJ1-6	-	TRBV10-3	CAISESRTGGMNSPLHF	TGTGCCATCAGTGAGTCACGGACAGGGGGCATGAATTCACCCCTCCACTTT
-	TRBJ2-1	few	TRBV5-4	CASSFRGSYNEQFF	TGTGCCAGCAGCTTCCGCGGGTCCTACAATGAGCAGTTCTTC
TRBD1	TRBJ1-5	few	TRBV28	CASTLFSDRASNQPQHF	TGTGCCAGCACCCTCTTTTCGGACAGGGCGAGCAATCAGCCCCAGCATTTT
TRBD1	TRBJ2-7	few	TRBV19	CASRPRDSGSVQYF	TGTGCCAGTAGACCCCGGGACAGTGGGTCTGTGCAGTACTTC
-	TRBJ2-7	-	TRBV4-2	CASSQAGIHYEQYF	TGTGCCAGCAGCCAAGCGGGAATCCACTACGAGCAGTACTTC
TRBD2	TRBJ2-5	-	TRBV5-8	CASSKGLVRETQYF	TGTGCCAGCAGCAAGGGACTAGTTAGGGAGACCCAGTACTTC
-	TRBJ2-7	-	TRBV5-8	CASSAGWGGQDPYEQYF	TGTGCCAGCAGCGCAGGTTGGGGGGGGCAGGACCCTTACGAGCAGTACTTC
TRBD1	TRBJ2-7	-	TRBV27	CASSLTGGSYEQYF	TGTGCCAGCAGTTTAACAGGGGGCTCCTACGAGCAGTACTTC
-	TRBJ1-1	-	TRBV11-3	CASSLDRHSKAFF	TGTGCCAGCAGCTTAGATAGACACAGTAAAGCTTTCTTT
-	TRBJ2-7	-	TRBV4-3	CASSQSTGRYEQYF	TGCGCCAGCAGCCAATCGACAGGGAGGTACGAGCAGTACTTC
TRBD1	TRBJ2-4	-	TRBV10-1	CASSPDRAGIQYF	TGCGCCAGCAGTCCTGACAGGGCCGGCATTCAGTACTTC
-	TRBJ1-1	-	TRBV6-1	CASALSGLAGAFF	TGTGCCAGCGCATTGAGTGGGCTTGCTGGAGCTTTCTTT
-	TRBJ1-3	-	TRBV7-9	CASSSDRDSGNTIYF	TGTGCCAGCAGCTCGGACCGGGACTCTGGAAACACCATATATTTT
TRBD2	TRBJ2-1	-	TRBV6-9	CASSSGAGEQFF	TGTGCCAGCTCTAGCGGGGCGGGTGAGCAGTTCTTC
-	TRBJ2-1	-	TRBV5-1	CASSLDGEVFAEQFF	TGCGCCAGCAGCTTGGATGGGGAGGTGTTTGCGGAGCAGTTCTTC
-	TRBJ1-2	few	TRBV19	CASSIEGELYGYTF	TGTGCCAGTAGTATAGAGGGCGAACTTTATGGCTACACCTTC
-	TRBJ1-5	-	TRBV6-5	CASRGGGSNQPQHF	TGTGCCAGCCGAGGGGGGGGCAGCAATCAGCCCCAGCATTTT
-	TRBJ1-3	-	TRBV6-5	CASSYSRYSGNTIYF	TGTGCCAGCAGTTATTCCCGTTACTCTGGAAACACCATATATTTT
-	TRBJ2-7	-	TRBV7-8	CASSLEAGEGYEQYF	TGTGCCAGCAGCTTAGAGGCAGGGGAGGGGTACGAGCAGTACTTC
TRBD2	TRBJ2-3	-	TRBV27	CASSFRTSGRVTDTQYF	TGTGCCAGCAGTTTCCGGACTAGCGGGAGAGTCACAGATACGCAGTATTTT
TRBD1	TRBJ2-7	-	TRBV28	CASRQGAYEQYF	TGTGCCAGCAGGCAGGGGGCCTACGAGCAGTACTTC
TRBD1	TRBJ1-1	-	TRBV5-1	CASKGQENAEAFF	TGCGCCAGCAAGGGACAGGAAAACGCCGAAGCTTTCTTT
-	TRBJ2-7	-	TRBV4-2	CASLGGLGEQYF	TGTGCCAGCCTCGGGGGACTGGGAGAGCAGTACTTC
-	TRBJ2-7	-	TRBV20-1	CSARPLYEQYF	TGCAGTGCTAGACCTCTCTACGAGCAGTACTTC
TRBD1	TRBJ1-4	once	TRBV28	CASSFGDRATEKLFF	TGTGCCAGCAGTTTTGGGGACAGGGCGACTGAAAAACTGTTTTTT
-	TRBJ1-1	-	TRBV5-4	CASSLAPGNSEAFF	TGTGCCAGCAGCTTGGCCCCAGGAAACTCTGAAGCTTTCTTT